This T cell receptor (beta chain) was identified in a study of blood T cell repertoires in COVID-19. Study context: T cells, B-cell-depleted T cells, or PBMCs provided the cDNA or gDNA that served as material.

V was clipped by 0 bases and J by 2 bases; unmatched bases: 9. The CDR3 totals 17 residues. The germline CDR1 and CDR2 sequences are SGDLS and YYNGEE. Study processing details: Scientists estimated how many nucleated cells there were by amplifying reference gene primers. The method was immunoSEQ multiplex PCR; TCRdb's version includes in-frame clones alone and lacks a portion of them. V, J and clone size were drawn from that table, and D and trimming were deduced from the DNA. The sample carries tens of thousands of clones, about four fifths recorded once. The receptor comes from a woman aged 55-69 years with acute or convalescent COVID-19. What was sequenced was peripheral blood. The rearrangement links TRBV9 to TRBJ2-3; TRBD1 aligns across 7 bases. The CDR3 DNA is TGTGCCAGCAGCGTAGGACCGGGACAGAAATTCACAGATACGCAGTATTTT. Translation gives CASSVGPGQKFTDTQYF.